The text below deals with one T cell receptor beta chain. What it recognizes is unknown. RNA extraction was followed by reverse transcription into cDNA, which acted as the sequencing template. Method: immunoSEQ multiplex PCR; TCRdb's copy keeps in-frame clones and lacks some. The sample lists about 150,000 clones; more than 45% were seen once. These data are taken from a study of CD8+ T cells in alopecia areata. The overall study: At a dose of 5 to 10 mg twice daily, oral tofacitinib was given to treated patients. General observations from the study: Resident alphabeta T cells of normal skin are also sequenced in scalp samples. Among patients, TCR sharing was less clear than in mice, a difference possibly due in part to HLA diversity in the patient population.

Germline loops: CDR1 MNHEY, CDR2 SMNVEV (reference sequence). Trimming pared 3 bases from V and 5 bases from J, leaving 16 bases between. The CDR3 is made up of 15 amino acids. Specimens obtained from alopecia areata patients comprised lesional scalp punch biopsies and peripheral blood. The chain recombines TRBV27 with TRBJ1-1; no firm D call. This TCR came from a human donor with alopecia areata. The sequenced material came from CD4+ T cells sorted from blood. The CDR3 sequence is CASSFRSTMGTEAFF. CDR3 DNA: TGTGCCAGCAGTTTCCGGTCGACTATGGGGACTGAAGCTTTCTTT.